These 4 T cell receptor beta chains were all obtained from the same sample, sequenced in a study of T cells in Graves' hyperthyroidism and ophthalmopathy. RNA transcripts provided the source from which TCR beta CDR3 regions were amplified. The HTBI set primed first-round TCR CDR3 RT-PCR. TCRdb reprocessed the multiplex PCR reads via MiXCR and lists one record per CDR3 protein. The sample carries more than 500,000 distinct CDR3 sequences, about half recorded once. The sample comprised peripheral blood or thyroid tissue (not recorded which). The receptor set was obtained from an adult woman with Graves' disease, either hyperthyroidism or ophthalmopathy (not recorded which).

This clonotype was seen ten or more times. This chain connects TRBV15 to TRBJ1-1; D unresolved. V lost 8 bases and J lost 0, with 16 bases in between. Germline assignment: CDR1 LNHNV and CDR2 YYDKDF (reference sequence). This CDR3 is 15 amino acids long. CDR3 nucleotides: TGTGCCACCCGTATGTTTGAACTCATGAACACTGAAGCTTTCTTT. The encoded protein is CATRMFELMNTEAFF.

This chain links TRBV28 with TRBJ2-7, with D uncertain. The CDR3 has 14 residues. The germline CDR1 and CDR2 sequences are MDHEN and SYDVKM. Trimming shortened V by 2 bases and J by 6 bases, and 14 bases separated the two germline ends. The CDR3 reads CASSLIGQVSEQYF. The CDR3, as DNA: TGTGCCAGCAGTTTAATAGGGCAGGTTAGCGAGCAGTACTTC.

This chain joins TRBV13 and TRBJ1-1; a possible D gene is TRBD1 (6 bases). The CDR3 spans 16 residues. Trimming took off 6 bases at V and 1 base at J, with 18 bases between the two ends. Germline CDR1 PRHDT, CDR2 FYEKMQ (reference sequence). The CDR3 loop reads CASSSPLEGENTEAFF. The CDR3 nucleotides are TGTGCCAGCAGTTCCCCCCTAGAGGGGGAGAACACTGAAGCTTTCTTT.

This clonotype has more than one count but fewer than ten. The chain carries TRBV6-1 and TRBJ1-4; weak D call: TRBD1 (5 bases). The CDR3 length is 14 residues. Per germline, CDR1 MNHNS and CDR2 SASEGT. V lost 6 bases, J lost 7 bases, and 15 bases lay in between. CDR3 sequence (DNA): TGTGCCAGCAGGGGACTAAAGGGTGGTGAAAAACTGTTTTTT. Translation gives CASRGLKGGEKLFF.